This is a list of T cell receptor beta chains from one sample in a study of blood T cell repertoires in COVID-19. Assay: immunoSEQ multiplex PCR; the TCRdb copy retains only in-frame clones and omits some. In the table there are fewer than 400,000 clones, more than 85% of which are singletons. Sequencing was done on a sample of PBMCs or T cells enriched from blood (not recorded which). The source of these receptors is a woman aged 25 to 39 who had recovered from COVID-19. CDR3s include the opening cysteine and the closing phenylalanine or tryptophan. The order of the fields is D gene, V gene, clone size, J gene, CDR3 protein, CDR3 DNA. The D gene is left open where the match is weak. Only part of the rows carry a size: once, few, many, or a class if the clone is expanded.

NA	TRBV7-9	NA	TRBJ2-1	CASSSGSDPFF	TGTGCCAGCAGCTCCGGTTCTGATCCGTTCTTC
NA	TRBV5-5	NA	TRBJ1-5	CASSQEGNQPQHF	TGTGCCAGCAGCCAAGAGGGCAATCAGCCCCAGCATTTT
TRBD1	TRBV7-9	once	TRBJ2-1	CASSFDRDEQFF	TGTGCCAGCAGCTTCGACAGGGATGAGCAGTTCTTC
TRBD1	TRBV7-3	NA	TRBJ2-2	CASSRDRANTGELFF	TGTGCCAGCAGCCGTGACAGGGCGAACACCGGGGAGCTGTTTTTT
NA	TRBV6-4	NA	TRBJ2-2	CASRHVGRANTGELFF	TGTGCCAGCAGACACGTGGGGAGAGCGAACACCGGGGAGCTGTTTTTT
TRBD1	TRBV7-9	once	TRBJ1-2	CASSRDSRYGYTF	TGTGCCAGCAGCCGGGACAGTCGGTATGGCTACACCTTC
TRBD1	TRBV7-9	NA	TRBJ1-2	CASSPDRGRDPYGYTF	TGTGCCAGCAGTCCGGACAGGGGGCGCGATCCCTATGGCTACACCTTC
NA	TRBV29-1	NA	TRBJ1-5	CSAITGNQPQHF	TGCAGCGCGATCACAGGGAACCAGCCCCAGCATTTT
TRBD1	TRBV6-6	few	TRBJ1-3	CASSYPPRAGGNTIYF	TGTGCCAGCAGTTACCCGCCGAGGGCAGGGGGTAACACCATATATTTT
NA	TRBV7-9	NA	TRBJ2-5	CASTWTDQETQYF	TGTGCCAGCACATGGACAGACCAAGAGACCCAGTACTTC
TRBD1	TRBV28	NA	TRBJ2-1	CASGDRVVSGEQFF	TGTGCCAGCGGGGACAGGGTAGTCAGCGGTGAGCAGTTCTTC
NA	TRBV11-3	NA	TRBJ1-1	CASSLGSGRVNTEAFF	TGTGCCAGCAGCTTAGGCTCAGGGAGGGTGAACACTGAAGCTTTCTTT
TRBD1	TRBV28	NA	TRBJ2-7	CASSSLGTESYEQYF	TGTGCCAGCAGTTCTTTGGGGACAGAATCCTACGAGCAGTACTTC
NA	TRBV18	NA	TRBJ1-3	CASSPYRQGRSGNTIYF	TGTGCCAGCTCACCATATCGGCAGGGCCGCTCTGGAAACACCATATATTTT
TRBD2	TRBV7-2	NA	TRBJ2-7	CASSARTSVNEQYF	TGTGCCAGCAGCGCCCGGACTAGCGTCAACGAGCAGTACTTC
TRBD1	TRBV5-4	NA	TRBJ2-2	CASSFNRGTGELFF	TGTGCCAGCAGCTTTAACAGGGGGACCGGGGAGCTGTTTTTT
NA	TRBV4-1	NA	TRBJ2-7	CASSQDWSGTRSEQYF	TGCGCCAGCAGCCAAGATTGGAGCGGTACCAGAAGCGAGCAGTACTTC
TRBD1	TRBV18	NA	TRBJ1-5	CASSPGTGGNQPQHF	TGTGCCAGCTCACCCGGGACAGGGGGCAATCAGCCCCAGCATTTT
NA	TRBV9	once	TRBJ1-2	CASSGSGGYTF	TGTGCCAGCAGCGGCTCGGGAGGCTACACCTTC
NA	TRBV3-1/TRBV3-2	NA	TRBJ2-7	CASSISGRDEQYF	TGTGCCAGCAGCATTAGCGGAAGAGACGAGCAGTACTTC
NA	TRBV7-9	NA	TRBJ2-2	CASSLRVGSGNTGELFF	TGTGCCAGCAGCTTAAGGGTGGGTAGCGGCAACACCGGGGAGCTGTTTTTT
NA	TRBV7-9	NA	TRBJ2-1	CASSLGILGGGASYNEQFF	TGTGCCAGCAGCTTAGGGATATTAGGAGGGGGGGCCTCCTACAATGAGCAGTTCTTC
TRBD1	TRBV28	NA	TRBJ1-1	CASSLGWKVTGKAFF	TGTGCCAGCAGTTTAGGGTGGAAAGTGACAGGGAAGGCTTTCTTT
NA	TRBV7-9	NA	TRBJ2-2	CASSLGFGGRYTGELFF	TGTGCCAGCAGCTTAGGATTCGGAGGGCGGTACACCGGGGAGCTGTTTTTT
TRBD2	TRBV2	once	TRBJ2-7	CASRTSGFYEQYF	TGTGCCAGCCGGACTAGCGGTTTCTACGAGCAGTACTTC
NA	TRBV28	NA	TRBJ2-7	CASTEGSSYEQYF	TGTGCCAGCACCGAGGGCAGCTCCTACGAGCAGTACTTC
NA	TRBV7-2	NA	TRBJ1-2	CASSLSPGTSYQGYTF	TGTGCCAGCAGCTTATCCCCCGGGACAAGTTATCAGGGCTACACCTTC
TRBD2	TRBV6-2/TRBV6-3	NA	TRBJ2-7	CASSLLARLEQYF	TGTGCCAGCAGTTTACTAGCGCGCCTAGAGCAGTACTTC
NA	TRBV5-1	NA	TRBJ1-4	CASSFTPGLNEKLFF	TGCGCCAGCAGCTTCACTCCAGGGCTAAATGAAAAACTGTTTTTT
NA	TRBV11-2	few	TRBJ2-3	CASSLGISTDTQYF	TGTGCCAGCAGCTTAGGTATTAGCACAGATACGCAGTATTTT
TRBD1	TRBV5-1	NA	TRBJ2-2	CASRQGPSGTGELFF	TGCGCCAGCAGACAGGGGCCTAGTGGTACCGGGGAGCTGTTTTTT
NA	TRBV5-1	NA	TRBJ1-1	CASSNWGGGGGTEAFF	TGCGCCAGCAGTAATTGGGGAGGTGGGGGAGGCACTGAAGCTTTCTTT
TRBD1	TRBV5-1	NA	TRBJ1-6	CASSLGQGGLPHGVLHF	TGCGCCAGCAGCTTGGGGCAGGGGGGTTTACCCCATGGTGTGCTCCACTTT
NA	TRBV12-3/TRBV12-4	few	TRBJ1-2	CASSLFQYGYTF	TGTGCCAGCAGTTTATTCCAGTATGGCTACACCTTC
TRBD1	TRBV27	NA	TRBJ2-1	CASSLRGRNEQFF	TGTGCCAGCAGTTTAAGGGGGCGGAATGAGCAGTTCTTC
TRBD1	TRBV9	NA	TRBJ1-3	CASSENPRQGDGNTIYF	TGTGCCAGCAGCGAAAACCCAAGACAGGGTGATGGAAACACCATATATTTT
NA	TRBV7-9	once	TRBJ1-1	CASSLGPGGMNTEAFF	TGTGCCAGCAGCTTGGGTCCGGGGGGAATGAACACTGAAGCTTTCTTT
NA	TRBV7-8	NA	TRBJ2-2	CASKGLGDTGELFF	TGTGCCAGCAAGGGGTTAGGAGACACCGGGGAGCTGTTTTTT
NA	TRBV28	NA	TRBJ2-5	CASSLGPGMKTQYF	TGTGCCAGCAGTTTGGGCCCAGGGATGAAGACCCAGTACTTC
TRBD1	TRBV7-9	NA	TRBJ2-1	CASIPRIRDRGGNEQFF	TGTGCCAGCATCCCTCGAATCCGGGACAGGGGAGGCAATGAGCAGTTCTTC